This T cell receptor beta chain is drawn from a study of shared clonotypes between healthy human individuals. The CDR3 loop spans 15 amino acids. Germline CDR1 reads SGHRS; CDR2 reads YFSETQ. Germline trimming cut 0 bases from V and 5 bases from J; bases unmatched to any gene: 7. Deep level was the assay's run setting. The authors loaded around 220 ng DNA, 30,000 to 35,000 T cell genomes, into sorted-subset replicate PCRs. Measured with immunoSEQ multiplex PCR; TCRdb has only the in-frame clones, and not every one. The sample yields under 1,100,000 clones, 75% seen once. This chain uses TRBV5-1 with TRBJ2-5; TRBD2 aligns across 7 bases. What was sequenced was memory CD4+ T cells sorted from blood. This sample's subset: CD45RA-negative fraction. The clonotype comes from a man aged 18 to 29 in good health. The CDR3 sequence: CASSLGLAAGETQYF. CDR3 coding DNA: TGCGCCAGCAGCTTGGGTCTAGCGGCTGGGGAGACCCAGTACTTC.